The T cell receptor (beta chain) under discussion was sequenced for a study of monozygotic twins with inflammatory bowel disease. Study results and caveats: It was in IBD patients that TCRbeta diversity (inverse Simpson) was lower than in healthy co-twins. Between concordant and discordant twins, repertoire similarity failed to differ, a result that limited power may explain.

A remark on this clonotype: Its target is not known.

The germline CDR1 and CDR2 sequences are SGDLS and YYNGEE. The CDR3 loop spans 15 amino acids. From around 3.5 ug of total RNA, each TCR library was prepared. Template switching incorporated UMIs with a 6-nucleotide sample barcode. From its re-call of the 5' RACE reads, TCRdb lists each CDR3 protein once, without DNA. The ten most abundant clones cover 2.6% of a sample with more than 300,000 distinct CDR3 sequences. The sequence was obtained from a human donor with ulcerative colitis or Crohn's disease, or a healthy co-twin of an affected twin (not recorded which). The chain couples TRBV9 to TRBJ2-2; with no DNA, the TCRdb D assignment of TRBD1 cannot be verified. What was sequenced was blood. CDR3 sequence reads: CASSIGTPNTGELFF.